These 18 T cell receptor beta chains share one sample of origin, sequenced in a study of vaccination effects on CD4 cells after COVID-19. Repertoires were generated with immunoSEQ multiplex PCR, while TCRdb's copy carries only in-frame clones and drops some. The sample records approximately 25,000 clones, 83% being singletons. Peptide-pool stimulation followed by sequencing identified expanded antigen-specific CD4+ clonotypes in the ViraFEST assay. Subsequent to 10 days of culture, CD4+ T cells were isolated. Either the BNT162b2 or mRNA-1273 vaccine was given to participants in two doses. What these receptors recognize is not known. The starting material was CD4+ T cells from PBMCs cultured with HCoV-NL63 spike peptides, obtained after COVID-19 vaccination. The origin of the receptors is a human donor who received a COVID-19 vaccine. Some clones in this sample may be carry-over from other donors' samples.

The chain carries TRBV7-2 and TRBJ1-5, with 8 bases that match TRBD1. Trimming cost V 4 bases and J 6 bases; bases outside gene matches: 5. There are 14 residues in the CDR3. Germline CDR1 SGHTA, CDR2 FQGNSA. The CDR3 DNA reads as TGTGCCAGCAGCTCGGGACAGGAGGGTCAGCCCCAGCATTTT. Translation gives CASSSGQEGQPQHF. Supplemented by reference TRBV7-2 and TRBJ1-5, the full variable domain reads GAGVSQSPSNKVTEKGKDVELRCDPISGHTALYWYRQSLGQGLEFLIYFQGNSAPDKSGLPSDRFSAERTGGSVSTLTIQRTQQEDSAVYLCASSSGQEGQPQHFGDGTRLSIL.

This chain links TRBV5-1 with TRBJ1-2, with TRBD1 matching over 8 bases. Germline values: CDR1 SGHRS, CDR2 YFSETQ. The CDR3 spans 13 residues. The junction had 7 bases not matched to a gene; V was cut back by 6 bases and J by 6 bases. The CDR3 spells CASNPGGGDGYTF. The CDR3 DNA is TGCGCCAGCAACCCAGGGGGCGGGGATGGCTACACCTTC.

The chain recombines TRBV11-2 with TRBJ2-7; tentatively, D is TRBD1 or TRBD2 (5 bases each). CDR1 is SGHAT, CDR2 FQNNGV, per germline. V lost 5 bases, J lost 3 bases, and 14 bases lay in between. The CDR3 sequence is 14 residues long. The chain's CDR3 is CASSPRAGIYEQYV. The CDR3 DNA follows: TGTGCCAGCAGCCCGCGGGCAGGGATCTACGAGCAGTACGTC.

In nucleotides, the CDR3 is TGTGCCAGCAGCGTGGACCGTTTGAACACTGAAGCTTTCTTT. This translates into CASSVDRLNTEAFF. The chain joins TRBV27 to TRBJ1-1; D is unclear. CDR3 length equals 14 residues. From germline, CDR1 is MNHEY and CDR2 SMNVEV (reference sequence). Trimming pared 6 bases from V and 0 bases from J, leaving 11 bases between.

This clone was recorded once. CDR3 region: CASSPGQCNQPQHF. In DNA, the CDR3 is TGTGCCAGCAGCCCCGGACAGTGTAATCAGCCCCAGCATTTT. The rearrangement uses TRBV3-1 (or the pseudogene TRBV3-2) and TRBJ1-5; possibly TRBD1 for D (6 bases). Looked up from germline, CDR1 is LGHDT and CDR2 is YNNKEL (reference sequence). This CDR3 region has 14 residues. V shed 4 bases and J shed 4 bases, with 11 bases lying between them.

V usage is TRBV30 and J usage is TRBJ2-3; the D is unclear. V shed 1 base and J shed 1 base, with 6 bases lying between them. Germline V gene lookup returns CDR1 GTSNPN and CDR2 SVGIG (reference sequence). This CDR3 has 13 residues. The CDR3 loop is CAWSGGGTDTQYF. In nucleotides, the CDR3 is TGTGCCTGGAGTGGTGGGGGCACAGATACGCAGTATTTT.

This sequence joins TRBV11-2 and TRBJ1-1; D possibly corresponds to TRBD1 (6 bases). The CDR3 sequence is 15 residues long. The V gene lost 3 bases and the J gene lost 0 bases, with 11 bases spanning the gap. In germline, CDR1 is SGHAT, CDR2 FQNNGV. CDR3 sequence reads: CASSFQGSMNTEAFF. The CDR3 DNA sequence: TGTGCCAGCAGCTTTCAGGGGTCCATGAACACTGAAGCTTTCTTT.

This CDR3 is CASSLINPNQPQHF. For the CDR3, the DNA is TGTGCCAGCTCTCTAATTAACCCTAATCAGCCCCAGCATTTT. The V call is TRBV28, the J call TRBJ1-5; D uncertain. Between the trimmed V and J ends, which lost 8 bases and 4 bases, there was a span of 15 bases. Germline assignment: CDR1 MDHEN and CDR2 SYDVKM. CDR3 length: 14 amino acids.

The CDR3 region is CSGAGGSNYGYTF. In DNA form, the CDR3 reads TGCAGCGGCGCCGGCGGATCAAACTATGGCTACACCTTC. The chain links TRBV29-1 to TRBJ1-2; no firm D call. Germline assignment: CDR1 SQVTM and CDR2 ANQGSEA. The CDR3 length is 13 residues. V lost 7 bases and J lost 2, with 14 bases in between.

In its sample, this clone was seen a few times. CDR3 nucleotide sequence: TGTGCCAGCAGTGAATCAAAGACAGGGGGGAATGAGCAGTTCTTC. This sequence encodes CASSESKTGGNEQFF. This chain connects TRBV25-1 to TRBJ2-1; 9 bases agree with TRBD1. The germline V gene encodes CDR1 MGHDK and CDR2 SYGVNS. V lost 1 base and J lost 7; bases outside the gene matches: 5. This CDR3 has 15 amino acids.

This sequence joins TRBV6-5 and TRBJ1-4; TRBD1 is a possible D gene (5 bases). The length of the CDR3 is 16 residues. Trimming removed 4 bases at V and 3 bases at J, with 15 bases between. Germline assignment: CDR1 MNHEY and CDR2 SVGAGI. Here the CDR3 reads CASSSAKGFPNEKLFF. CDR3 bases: TGTGCCAGCAGTTCCGCGAAGGGGTTCCCTAATGAAAAACTGTTTTTT.

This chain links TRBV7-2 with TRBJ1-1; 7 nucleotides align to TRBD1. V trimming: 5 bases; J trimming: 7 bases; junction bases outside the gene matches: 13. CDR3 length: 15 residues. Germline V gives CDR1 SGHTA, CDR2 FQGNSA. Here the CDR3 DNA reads TGTGCCAGCAGCCCCTCGGGACAGACCACTCTTGAAGCTTTCTTT. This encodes CASSPSGQTTLEAFF.

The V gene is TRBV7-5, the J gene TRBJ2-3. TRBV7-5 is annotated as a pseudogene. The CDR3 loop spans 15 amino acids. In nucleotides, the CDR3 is TGTGCCAGAAGCTTAACGTCCTCGAGCACAGATACGCAGTATTTT. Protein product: CARSLTSSSTDTQYF.

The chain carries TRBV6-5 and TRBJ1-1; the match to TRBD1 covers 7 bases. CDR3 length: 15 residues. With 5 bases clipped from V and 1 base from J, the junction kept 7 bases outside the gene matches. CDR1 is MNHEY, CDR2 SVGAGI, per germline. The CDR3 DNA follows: TGTGCCAGCAGTACTAACAGGGGATCGAACACTGAAGCTTTCTTT. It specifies CASSTNRGSNTEAFF.

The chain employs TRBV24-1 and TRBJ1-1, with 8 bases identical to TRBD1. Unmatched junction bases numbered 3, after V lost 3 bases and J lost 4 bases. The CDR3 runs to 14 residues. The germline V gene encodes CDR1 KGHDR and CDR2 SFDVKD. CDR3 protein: CATSDNTGGTEAFF. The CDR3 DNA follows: TGTGCCACCAGTGATAATACAGGGGGCACTGAAGCTTTCTTT.

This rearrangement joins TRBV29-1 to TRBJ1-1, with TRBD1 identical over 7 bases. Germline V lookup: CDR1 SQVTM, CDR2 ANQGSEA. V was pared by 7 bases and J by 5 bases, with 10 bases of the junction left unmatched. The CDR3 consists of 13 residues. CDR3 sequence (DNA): TGCAGCGGGTCGAAAGGGGGCGGGACTGAAGCTTTCTTT. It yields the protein CSGSKGGGTEAFF.

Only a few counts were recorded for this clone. CDR3 nucleotides: TGTGCCAGCAGCAGCGGAAACGGAATCAATCAAGAGACCCAGTACTTC. It translates to CASSSGNGINQETQYF. This chain joins TRBV6-2 or TRBV6-3 and TRBJ2-5; TRBD2 might be the D (5 bases). This CDR3 contains 16 residues. Trimming took off 6 bases at V and 2 bases at J, with 19 bases between the two ends. Germline CDR1 reads MNHEY; CDR2 reads SVGEGT.

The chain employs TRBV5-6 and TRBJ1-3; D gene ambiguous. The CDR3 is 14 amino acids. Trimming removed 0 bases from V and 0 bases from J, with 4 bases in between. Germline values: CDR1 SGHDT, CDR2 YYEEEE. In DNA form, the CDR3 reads TGTGCCAGCAGCTTGGACAGCTCTGGAAACACCATATATTTT. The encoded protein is CASSLDSSGNTIYF.